The 3 T cell receptor beta chains in this list originate from one sample, sequenced in a study of brain T cells in children with intractable seizures. Specified time point: blood from clinic visit 5 months post-surgery; TSC patient then seizure free. TCRdb's copy holds only in-frame clones and misses some; the assay was immunoSEQ multiplex PCR. The sample lists 340,000 or so clones, 93% occurring once. Material: peripheral blood, obtained about 5 months after surgery. All receptors come from a boy under two years old with tuberous sclerosis and intractable seizures.

The chain links TRBV6-6 to TRBJ2-3, with TRBD1 identical over 10 bases. J lost 6 bases, V lost 5 bases, and 26 bases had no gene match. The CDR3 extends over 21 amino acids. From germline, CDR1 is MNHNY and CDR2 SVGAGI (reference sequence). For the CDR3, the DNA is TGTGCCAGCAGTCGACAGGGGGCGCGGCCCGAACAAACGTCCGGGGGCGATACGCAGTATTTT. It translates to CASSRQGARPEQTSGGDTQYF.

V gene TRBV5-4 combines with J gene TRBJ2-3; D remains ambiguous. There are 10 residues in the CDR3. The V gene's germline CDR1 is SGHNT and CDR2 YYREEE (reference sequence). V was pared by 4 bases and J by 3 bases, with 0 bases between. The CDR3 region has the DNA TGTGCCAGCAGCACAGATACGCAGTATTTT. This translates into CASSTDTQYF.

The V gene is TRBV4-1, the J gene TRBJ1-2; D unresolved. Trimming removed 4 bases at V and 1 base at J, with 1 base between. CDR1 is MGHRA and CDR2 is YSYEKL in the germline V gene. The CDR3 is 11 residues long. The CDR3 here is CASSLNYGYTF. CDR3 bases: TGCGCCAGCAGCCTTAACTATGGCTACACCTTC.